This TCR beta chain is from a study of blood T cell repertoires in COVID-19. Study at large: Samples representing acute and convalescent COVID-19 were sourced from the United States, Italy and Spain. T cells, B-cell-depleted T cells, or PBMCs provided the cDNA or gDNA that served as material.

Per the authors' pipeline: From reference gene primer amplification, estimates of nucleated cell counts were derived. Measured with immunoSEQ multiplex PCR; TCRdb has only the in-frame clones, and not every one. V and J calls plus clone size are reproduced from that table; the DNA served to infer D and trimming. Seen here are 200,000 to 300,000 clones, approximately 86% observed once, and the top ten hold about 2%. Trimming pared 4 bases from V and 4 bases from J, leaving 8 bases between. The germline V gene encodes CDR1 SNHLY and CDR2 FYNNEI. The CDR3 is 13 amino acids. The origin of this receptor is a man aged 25-40 years with active or convalescent COVID-19. The V and J genes are TRBV2 and TRBJ1-5, with D unresolved. Sequenced material: peripheral blood. CDR3 in amino acids: CASSGGPNQPQHF. Written as DNA, the CDR3 is TGTGCCAGCAGTGGCGGTCCGAATCAGCCCCAGCATTTT. Complete variable domain (other parts from reference TRBV2 and TRBJ1-5): EPEVTQTPSHQVTQMGQEVILRCVPISNHLYFYWYRQILGQKVEFLVSFYNNEISEKSEIFDDQFSVERPDGSNFTLKIRSTKLEDSAMYFCASSGGPNQPQHFGDGTRLSIL.